The 14 T cell receptor beta chains presented below share a single source sample, sequenced in a study of blood T cell repertoires in COVID-19. This table comes from immunoSEQ multiplex PCR, and its TCRdb copy is limited to in-frame clones, with some not included. Found here are under 300,000 clones, roughly 84% of them singletons; the top ten hold 1.5% to 1.7%. Material: peripheral blood. The receptor set was obtained from a woman in her thirties or forties who had recovered from COVID-19.

V and J are TRBV10-3 and TRBJ2-6; D perhaps matches TRBD1 (5 bases). V was shortened by 2 bases and J by 1 base, with 15 bases between the two germline ends. Germline assignment: CDR1 ENHRY and CDR2 SYGVKD. CDR3 size: 18 residues. The CDR3 DNA sequence: TGTGCCATCAGTGAGCATGGCCAGGGAAGTTCTGGGGCCAACGTCCTGACTTTC. It encodes CAISEHGQGSSGANVLTF.

The chain has TRBV18 and TRBJ1-3; D is uncertain. CDR1 KGHSH and CDR2 LQKENI come from the germline V gene. Trimming shortened V by 0 bases and J by 0 bases, and 12 bases separated the two germline ends. CDR3 size: 17 residues. Written as DNA, the CDR3 is TGTGCCAGCTCACCACCGCTCGCAGGCGACTCTGGAAACACCATATATTTT. It yields the protein CASSPPLAGDSGNTIYF. The full variable domain, in which reference TRBV18 and TRBJ1-3 provide the parts outside the CDR3, is NAGVMQNPRHLVRRRGQEARLRCSPMKGHSHVYWYRQLPEEGLKFMVYLQKENIIDESGMPKERFSAEFPKEGPSILRIQQVVRGDSAAYFCASSPPLAGDSGNTIYFGEGSWLTVV.

The CDR3 loop is CASSEPPGGVKGYTF. DNA for the CDR3: TGTGCCAGCAGTGAACCTCCCGGGGGGGTGAAAGGCTACACCTTC. The rearrangement links TRBV6-1 to TRBJ1-2; maybe TRBD1 (5 bases). In germline, CDR1 is MNHNS, CDR2 SASEGT. The V end was cut by 2 bases, the J end by 8 bases, with 18 bases between. The length of the CDR3 is 15 residues.

This chain links TRBV5-5 with TRBJ2-1, with a possible D match to TRBD1 (6 bases). The CDR3 has 17 amino acids. The V and J ends lost 9 bases and 0 bases respectively, with 22 bases between them. Germline V gene lookup returns CDR1 SGHKS and CDR2 YYEKEE (reference sequence). CDR3 sequence reads: CATTRGFDSASYNEQFF. CDR3 bases: TGTGCCACTACGAGGGGGTTTGACAGTGCCTCCTACAATGAGCAGTTCTTC.

In this sample, this clone turned up a few times. The V call is TRBV30, the J call TRBJ1-1; D is ambiguous. Germline lookup yields CDR1 GTSNPN and CDR2 SVGIG (reference sequence). V was shortened by 5 bases and J by 7 bases, with 14 bases between the two germline ends. CDR3 length equals 12 residues. CDR3 bases: TGTGCCTGGTCCCTCGGACTCCTTGAAGCTTTCTTT. As protein: CAWSLGLLEAFF.

The V gene is TRBV11-2, the J gene TRBJ1-6; maybe TRBD1 (6 bases). This CDR3 comprises 16 residues. The ends were cut back, 5 bases at V and 0 bases at J, with 11 bases in the middle. Germline CDR1 is SGHAT and CDR2 is FQNNGV. CDR3 in amino acids: CASSLQGSSYNSPLHF. The CDR3 nucleotides read TGTGCCAGCAGCCTTCAGGGGAGCTCCTATAATTCACCCCTCCACTTT.

This sequence joins TRBV3-1 (or the pseudogene TRBV3-2) and TRBJ2-6, with a weak D call TRBD1 (6 bases). The V gene's germline CDR1 is LGHDT and CDR2 YNNKEL (reference sequence). The CDR3 is 20 amino acids. V dropped 4 bases and J dropped 1 base, with 23 bases sitting between them. CDR3 coding DNA: TGTGCCAGCAGCCCATGGGTTCAGGGGCACCTTGAATCTGGGGCCAACGTCCTGACTTTC. This encodes CASSPWVQGHLESGANVLTF.

V usage is TRBV7-2 and J usage is TRBJ2-1; 9 bases map to TRBD2. The CDR3 runs to 14 residues. V lost 8 bases, J lost 1 base, and 3 bases stayed unmatched. The V gene's germline CDR1 is SGHTA and CDR2 FQGNSA. CDR3 loop: CASGSGGSYNEQFF. As DNA, the CDR3 is TGTGCCAGCGGCAGCGGGGGGTCCTACAATGAGCAGTTCTTC.

V is TRBV4-1 and J is TRBJ2-7, with a possible D match to TRBD2 (7 bases). Between the trimmed V and J ends, which lost 5 bases and 3 bases, there was a span of 17 bases. The CDR3 spans 15 residues. Germline CDR1 MGHRA, CDR2 YSYEKL. For the CDR3, the DNA is TGCGCCAGCAGCGGGGAGGGGGGACCCCACTACGAGCAGTACTTC. Amino acids: CASSGEGGPHYEQYF.

The chain uses TRBV5-4 and TRBJ2-5; the match to TRBD2 covers 13 bases. J lost 7 bases, V lost 4 bases, and 13 bases had no gene match. The CDR3 loop spans 17 amino acids. CDR1 is SGHNT, CDR2 YYREEE, per germline (reference sequence). CDR3 sequence (DNA): TGTGCCAGCAGCGGTCCGGGACTAGCGGGGCCCCGGGGGACCCAGTACTTC. This codes for CASSGPGLAGPRGTQYF.

The J gene is TRBJ2-7, the V gene TRBV6-6; no reliable D call. CDR1 and CDR2 from the germline V gene are MNHNY and SVGAGI (reference sequence). V lost 0 bases and J lost 2, with 8 bases in between. The CDR3 is 14 amino acids. The CDR3 DNA reads as TGTGCCAGCAGTTACTCCCAAAAAACCTACGAGCAGTACTTC. Amino acids: CASSYSQKTYEQYF.

The chain links TRBV28 to TRBJ1-2; no firm D call. This CDR3 has 13 amino acids. Germline-derived CDR1 and CDR2 are MDHEN and SYDVKM. V lost 6 bases and J lost 2, with 10 bases in between. The CDR3 here is CASSLDKNYGYTF. The DNA of the CDR3 is TGTGCCAGCAGCCTTGACAAGAACTATGGCTACACCTTC.

The chain couples TRBV5-1 to TRBJ2-5; 9 bases align to TRBD1. Germline V lookup: CDR1 SGHRS, CDR2 YFSETQ. The CDR3 totals 14 residues. Germline trimming cut 4 bases from V and 5 bases from J; bases unmatched to any gene: 6. The CDR3 bases are TGCGCCAGCAGCCCCGGGACAGGGACGGAGACCCAGTACTTC. Translation: CASSPGTGTETQYF.

This clone was seen once. V and J are TRBV24-1 and TRBJ2-3; 8 bases align to TRBD1. The length of the CDR3 is 16 residues. Trimming took 3 bases from V and 2 from J; bases not matched to a gene: 6. The germline V gene encodes CDR1 KGHDR and CDR2 SFDVKD. CDR3: CATSDPTGGVTDTQYF. The CDR3 DNA follows: TGTGCCACCAGTGATCCCACAGGGGGTGTCACAGATACGCAGTATTTT.